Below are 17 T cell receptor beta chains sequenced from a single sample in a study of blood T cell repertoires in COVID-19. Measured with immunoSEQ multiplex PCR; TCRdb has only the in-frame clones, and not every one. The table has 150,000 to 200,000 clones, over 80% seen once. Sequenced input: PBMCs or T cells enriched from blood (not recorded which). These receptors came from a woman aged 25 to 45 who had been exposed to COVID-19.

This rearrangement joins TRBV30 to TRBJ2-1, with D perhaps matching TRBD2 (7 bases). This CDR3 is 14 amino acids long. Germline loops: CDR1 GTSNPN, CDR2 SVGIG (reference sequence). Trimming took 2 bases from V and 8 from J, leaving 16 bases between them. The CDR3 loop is CAWSRGGNSDEQFF. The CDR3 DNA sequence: TGTGCCTGGAGTAGGGGGGGCAATAGCGATGAGCAGTTCTTC. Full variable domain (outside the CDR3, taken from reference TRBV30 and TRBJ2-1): SQTIHQWPATLVQPVGSPLSLECTVEGTSNPNLYWYRQAAGRGLQLLFYSVGIGQISSEVPQNLSASRPQDRQFILSSKKLLLSDSGFYLCAWSRGGNSDEQFFGPGTRLTVL.

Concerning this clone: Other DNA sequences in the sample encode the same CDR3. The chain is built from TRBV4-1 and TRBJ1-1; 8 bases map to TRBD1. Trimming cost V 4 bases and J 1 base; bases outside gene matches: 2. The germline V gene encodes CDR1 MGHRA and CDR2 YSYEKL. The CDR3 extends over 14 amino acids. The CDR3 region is CASSLGQENTEAFF. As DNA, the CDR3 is TGCGCCAGCAGCCTGGGACAGGAGAACACTGAAGCTTTCTTT.

CDR3 in DNA: TGTGCCAGCAGCCCGGGTGTGGACACTGAAGCTTTCTTT. It specifies CASSPGVDTEAFF. The gene calls are TRBV11-2 and TRBJ1-1, with D unclear. V was cut by 5 bases and J by 3 bases, with 10 bases left in between. CDR3 length equals 13 residues. Germline CDR1 and CDR2: SGHAT and FQNNGV.

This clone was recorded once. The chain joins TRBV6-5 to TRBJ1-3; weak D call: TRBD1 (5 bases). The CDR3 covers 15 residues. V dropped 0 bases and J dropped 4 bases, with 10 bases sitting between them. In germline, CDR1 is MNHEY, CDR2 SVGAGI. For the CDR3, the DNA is TGTGCCAGCAGTTACTCCCTGACAGCCGGAAACACCATATATTTT. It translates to CASSYSLTAGNTIYF.

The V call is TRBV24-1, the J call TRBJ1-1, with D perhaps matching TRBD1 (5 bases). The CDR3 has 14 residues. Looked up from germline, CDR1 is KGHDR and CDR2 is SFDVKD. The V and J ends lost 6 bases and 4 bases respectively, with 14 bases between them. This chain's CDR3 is CATSLREGSTEAFF. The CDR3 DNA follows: TGTGCCACCAGTCTAAGGGAGGGGAGCACTGAAGCTTTCTTT.

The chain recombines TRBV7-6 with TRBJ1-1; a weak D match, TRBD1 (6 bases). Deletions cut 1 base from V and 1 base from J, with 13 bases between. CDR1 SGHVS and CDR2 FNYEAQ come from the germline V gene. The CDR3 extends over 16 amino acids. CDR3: CASSLGGRDGNTEAFF. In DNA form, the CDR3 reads TGTGCCAGCAGCTTAGGGGGGCGCGATGGGAACACTGAAGCTTTCTTT. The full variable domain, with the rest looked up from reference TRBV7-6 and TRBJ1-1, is GAGVSQSPRYKVTKRGQDVALRCDPISGHVSLYWYRQALGQGPEFLTYFNYEAQQDKSGLPNDRFSAERPEGSISTLTIQRTEQRDSAMYRCASSLGGRDGNTEAFFGQGTRLTVV.

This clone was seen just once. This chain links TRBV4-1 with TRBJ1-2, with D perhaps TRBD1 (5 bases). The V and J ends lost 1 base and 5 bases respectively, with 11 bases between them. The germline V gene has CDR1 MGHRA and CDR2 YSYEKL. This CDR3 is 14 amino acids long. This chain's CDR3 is CASSQGVRGYGYTF. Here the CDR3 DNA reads TGCGCCAGCAGCCAAGGGGTACGGGGGTATGGCTACACCTTC.

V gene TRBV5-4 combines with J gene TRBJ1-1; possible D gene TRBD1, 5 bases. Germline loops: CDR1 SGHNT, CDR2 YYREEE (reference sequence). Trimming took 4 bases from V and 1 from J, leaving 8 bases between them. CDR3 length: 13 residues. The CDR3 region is CASSRDRNTEAFF. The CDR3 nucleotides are TGTGCCAGCAGCCGCGACAGGAACACTGAAGCTTTCTTT.

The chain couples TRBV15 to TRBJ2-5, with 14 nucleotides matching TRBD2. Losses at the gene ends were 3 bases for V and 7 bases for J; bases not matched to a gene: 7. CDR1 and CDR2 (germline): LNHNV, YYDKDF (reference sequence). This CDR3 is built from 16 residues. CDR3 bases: TGTGCCACCAGCAGTGGGACTAGCGGGAGAAAGGGGACCCAGTACTTC. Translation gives CATSSGTSGRKGTQYF.

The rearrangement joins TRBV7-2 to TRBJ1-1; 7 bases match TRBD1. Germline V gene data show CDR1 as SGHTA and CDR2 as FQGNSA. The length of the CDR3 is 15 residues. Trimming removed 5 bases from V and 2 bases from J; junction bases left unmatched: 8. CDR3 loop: CASSLDTGANTEAFF. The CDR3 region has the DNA TGTGCCAGCAGCCTAGACACAGGGGCTAACACTGAAGCTTTCTTT.

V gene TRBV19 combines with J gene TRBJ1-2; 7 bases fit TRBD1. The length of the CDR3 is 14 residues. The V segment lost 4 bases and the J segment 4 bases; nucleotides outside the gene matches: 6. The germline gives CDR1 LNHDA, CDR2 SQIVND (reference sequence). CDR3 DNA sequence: TGTGCCAGTAGTACCCGACAGGGTCCCTATGGCTACACCTTC. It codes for CASSTRQGPYGYTF.

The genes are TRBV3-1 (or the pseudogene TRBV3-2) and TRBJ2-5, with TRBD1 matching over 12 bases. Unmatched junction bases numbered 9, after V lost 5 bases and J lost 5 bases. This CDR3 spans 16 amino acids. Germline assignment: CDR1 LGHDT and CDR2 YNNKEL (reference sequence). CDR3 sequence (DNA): TGTGCCAGCAGCACCCGGGACAGGGGGCCTGGGGAGACCCAGTACTTC. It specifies CASSTRDRGPGETQYF.

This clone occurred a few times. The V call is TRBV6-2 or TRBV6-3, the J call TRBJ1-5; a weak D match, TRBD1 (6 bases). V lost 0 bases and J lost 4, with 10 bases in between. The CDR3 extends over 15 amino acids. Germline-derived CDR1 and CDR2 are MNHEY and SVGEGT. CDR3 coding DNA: TGTGCCAGCAGTTACTCGAGACAGGCTAATCAGCCCCAGCATTTT. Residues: CASSYSRQANQPQHF.

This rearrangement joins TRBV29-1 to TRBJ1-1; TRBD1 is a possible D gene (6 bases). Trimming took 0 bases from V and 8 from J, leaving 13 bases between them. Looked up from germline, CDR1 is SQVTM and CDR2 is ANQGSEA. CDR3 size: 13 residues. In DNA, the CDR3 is TGCAGCGTTGAAGATCCCCAGGGGCGCGAAGCTTTCTTT. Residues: CSVEDPQGREAFF.

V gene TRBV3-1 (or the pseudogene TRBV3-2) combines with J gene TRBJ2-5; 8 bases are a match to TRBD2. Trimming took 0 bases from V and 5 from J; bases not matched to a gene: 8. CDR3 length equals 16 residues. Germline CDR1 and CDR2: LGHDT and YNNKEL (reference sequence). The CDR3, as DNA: TGTGCCAGCAGCCAAGATCGGATCGGGGGGGCCGAGACCCAGTACTTC. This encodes CASSQDRIGGAETQYF.

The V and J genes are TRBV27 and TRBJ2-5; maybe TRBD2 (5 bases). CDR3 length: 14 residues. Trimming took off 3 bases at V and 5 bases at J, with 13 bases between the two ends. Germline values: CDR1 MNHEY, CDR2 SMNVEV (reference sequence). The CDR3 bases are TGTGCCAGCAGTTTGGTCGGGGTCCGCGAGACCCAGTACTTC. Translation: CASSLVGVRETQYF.

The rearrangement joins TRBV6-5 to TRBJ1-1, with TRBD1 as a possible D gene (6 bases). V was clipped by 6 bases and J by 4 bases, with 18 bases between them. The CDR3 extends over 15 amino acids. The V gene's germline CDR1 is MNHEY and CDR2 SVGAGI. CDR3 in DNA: TGTGCCAGCAGGAACCGCCTCAACAGGGCCACTGAAGCTTTCTTT. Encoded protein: CASRNRLNRATEAFF.